This entry describes one T cell receptor (beta chain). Its antigen is unknown. This record belongs to a study of response to subunit inactivated influenza vaccine. Study-wide points: Authors suggested that a seasonal influenza vaccination recruits few new T cells each time.

TCRdb independently ran MiXCR on the RT-PCR reads; one entry per CDR3 protein. The sample carries about 620,000 distinct CDR3 sequences, 12% recorded once. This sequence was found in a man aged 50-59 years who received an inactivated influenza vaccine. Sequenced here: PBMCs from blood, sampled on the day of vaccination.

The CDR3 coding sequence is TGCGCCAGCAGCCAAGACCCCGGGACAGGGGGCTACAATGAGCAGTTCTTC. Translation gives CASSQDPGTGGYNEQFF. The chain has TRBV4-3 and TRBJ2-1, with TRBD1 identical over 11 bases. This CDR3 is 17 amino acids long. CDR1 and CDR2 (germline): LGHNA, YSLEER. The trim removed 0 bases at V and 3 bases at J, leaving 4 bases unmatched.